This entry concerns a single TCR beta chain. Its antigen is still unknown. The sample is drawn from a study of T-cell memory formation after mild COVID-19. Whole-study context: Largely, the TCR clusters proved donor specific.

With 7 bases clipped from V and 0 bases from J, the junction kept 9 bases outside the gene matches. CDR1 and CDR2 (germline): SGHRS, YFSETQ. This CDR3 comprises 15 residues. Study outcomes and limitations: Shrinking CD4+ clones were chiefly CM and EM; CD8+ ones were chiefly EMRA.

Constant-segment primers served in 5'RACE that generated TCR alpha and TCR beta cDNA libraries bearing sample barcodes and UMIs. TCRdb reprocessed the 5' RACE reads via MiXCR and lists one record per CDR3 protein. The sample has some 290,000 distinct CDR3 sequences; 15% to 20% are singletons. The chain is built from TRBV5-1 and TRBJ2-5; TRBD2 aligns across 7 bases. This sequence originates from a man between 18 and 29 years old who had mild COVID-19 (a few samples of this study predate the infection). Cell type and time point are not known. Sequenced material: PBMCs or a T cell subset sorted from them (not recorded which). This CDR3 is CASRLGGGYQETQYF. The CDR3 nucleotides read TGCGCCAGCCGACTAGGCGGGGGTTACCAAGAGACCCAGTACTTC.